These 16 T cell receptor beta chains were sequenced from one sample in a study of neurological immune-mediated disorders. TCRdb reprocessed the 5' RACE reads with MiXCR, giving one entry per CDR3 protein. The repertoire consists of 40,000 to 55,000 distinct CDR3 sequences, with about a tenth occurring once and the leading ten covering over 20%. The sequencing sample was made of PBMCs. These receptors came from a woman in her thirties or forties with HTLV-1-associated myelopathy (HAM/TSP).

This clonotype was seen many times. The V call is TRBV6-5, the J call TRBJ1-4; D remains ambiguous. V was trimmed by 1 base and J by 4 bases, leaving 7 bases between them. CDR3 size: 14 residues. The germline gives CDR1 MNHEY, CDR2 SVGAGI. CDR3 sequence (DNA): TGTGCCAGCAGTTACTACAGCTTTAATGAAAAACTGTTTTTT. It encodes CASSYYSFNEKLFF.

This clonotype was detected many times. The chain combines TRBV4-1 with TRBJ1-5, with a possible D match to TRBD1 (5 bases). Per the germline V gene, CDR1 is MGHRA and CDR2 is YSYEKL. The CDR3 is 14 residues long. Trimming left V 4 bases short and J 3 bases short, with 10 bases between. The CDR3 DNA reads TGCGCCAGCAGCCGCAGGGTTGCCAATCAGCCCCAGCATTTT. This sequence encodes CASSRRVANQPQHF.

This clonotype showed up many times. V usage is TRBV15 and J usage is TRBJ2-7; unclear D gene. Germline loops: CDR1 LNHNV, CDR2 YYDKDF (reference sequence). This CDR3 comprises 13 residues. Trimming stripped 8 bases from V and 2 bases from J, with 13 bases between. The DNA of the CDR3 is TGTGCCACCTCTTCATTTGGAACCTACGAGCAGTACTTC. Amino acids: CATSSFGTYEQYF.

This clonotype showed up many times. The chain employs TRBV9 and TRBJ2-2, with 8 bases fitting TRBD1. CDR1 is SGDLS and CDR2 is YYNGEE in the germline V gene. The ends lost 0 bases at V and 4 bases at J; junction bases unmatched: 5. This CDR3 spans 16 amino acids. The CDR3 region is CASSVVQGGITGELFF. CDR3 coding DNA: TGTGCCAGCAGCGTAGTACAGGGGGGAATCACCGGGGAGCTGTTTTTT.

The table lists this clonotype with a few counts. This chain connects TRBV2 to TRBJ2-7; TRBD2 might be the D (6 bases). There are 14 residues in the CDR3. Germline lookup yields CDR1 SNHLY and CDR2 FYNNEI. Between the trimmed V and J ends, which lost 7 bases and 2 bases, there was a span of 15 bases. The CDR3 here is CASISFGGPYEQYF. CDR3 DNA sequence: TGTGCCAGCATTTCATTCGGGGGACCCTACGAGCAGTACTTC. The variable domain in full, completed from reference TRBV2 and TRBJ2-7, reads EPEVTQTPSHQVTQMGQEVILRCVPISNHLYFYWYRQILGQKVEFLVSFYNNEISEKSEIFDDQFSVERPDGSNFTLKIRSTKLEDSAMYFCASISFGGPYEQYFGPGTRLTVT.

V is TRBV25-1 and J is TRBJ2-7, with 9 bases fitting TRBD1. The junction had 8 bases not matched to a gene; V was cut back by 3 bases and J by 5 bases. From germline, CDR1 is MGHDK and CDR2 SYGVNS. This CDR3 spans 15 amino acids. DNA of the CDR3: TGTGCCAGCAGTGATCCCGGGACAGGGTTGAACGAGCAGTACTTC. It codes for CASSDPGTGLNEQYF.

As concerns this clonotype: In this CDR3 the conserved last residue, phenylalanine or tryptophan, is missing, so a read error is likely. The limits of the CDR3 on the DNA are not certain, so only TCRdb's listed CDR3 is given. The CDR3 is CSATKGDRVLL. The gene calls are TRBV20-1 and TRBJ2-1; TRBD1, the table's D call, was not compared with the DNA. Per the germline V gene, CDR1 is DFQATT and CDR2 is SNEGSKA (reference sequence). 11 amino acids form the CDR3, both terminal residues included.

This clonotype was seen ten or more times. The chain joins TRBV10-3 to TRBJ1-2; no firm D call. Trimming removed 3 bases at V and 8 bases at J, with 10 bases between. The CDR3 is 12 amino acids. CDR1 and CDR2 (germline): ENHRY, SYGVKD. The CDR3 here is CAISEHHGGYTF. As DNA, the CDR3 is TGTGCCATCAGTGAACATCATGGAGGCTACACCTTC.

This clonotype was found many times. The gene calls are TRBV5-1 and TRBJ1-1; TRBD1 matches 11 bases. Germline V gene lookup returns CDR1 SGHRS and CDR2 YFSETQ. The V gene end was trimmed by 5 bases and the J gene end by 4 bases; junction bases not matched to a gene: 7. The CDR3 length is 15 residues. CDR3 in amino acids: CASSRYGTGGTEAFF. In DNA form, the CDR3 reads TGCGCCAGCAGTCGCTACGGGACAGGGGGCACTGAAGCTTTCTTT.

This clonotype was recorded at least ten times. The rearrangement links TRBV5-1 to TRBJ1-1; 8 bases map to TRBD1. J was trimmed by 4 bases and V by 4 bases; bases with no gene match: 9. Germline V lookup: CDR1 SGHRS, CDR2 YFSETQ. The CDR3 sequence is 15 residues long. The CDR3 DNA sequence: TGCGCCAGCAGCATAACAGGGGGAGAGGGCACTGAAGCTTTCTTT. This sequence encodes CASSITGGEGTEAFF.

This clonotype has at least ten counts. The chain has TRBV6-6 and TRBJ1-2, with 7 bases fitting TRBD1. With 4 bases clipped from V and 1 base from J, the junction kept 9 bases outside the gene matches. Germline loops: CDR1 MNHNY, CDR2 SVGAGI (reference sequence). The CDR3 is made up of 16 amino acids. The CDR3 region has the DNA TGTGCCAGCAGTTCCTCCCGGCAGGGGGATAACTATGGCTACACCTTC. Protein: CASSSSRQGDNYGYTF.

This clonotype appeared a few times. CDR3 region: CASSPRPPGQLTYEQYF. In nucleotides, the CDR3 is TGTGCCAGCTCGCCCCGACCTCCGGGACAGCTAACCTACGAGCAGTACTTC. The chain is built from TRBV18 and TRBJ2-7; 7 bases match TRBD1. The CDR3 consists of 17 residues. Per the germline V gene, CDR1 is KGHSH and CDR2 is LQKENI. Germline trimming cut 6 bases from V and 2 bases from J; bases unmatched to any gene: 16.

This clonotype showed up many times. V gene TRBV6-1 combines with J gene TRBJ1-1; D perhaps matches TRBD1 (6 bases). From germline, CDR1 is MNHNS and CDR2 SASEGT. Trimming stripped 7 bases from V and 3 bases from J, with 21 bases between. The CDR3 extends over 16 amino acids. The CDR3 coding sequence is TGTGCCAGCACTACCAGGGGACAAAGTGGAGACACTGAAGCTTTCTTT. Translated: CASTTRGQSGDTEAFF.

This clonotype came up many times. The chain has TRBV12-3 or TRBV12-4 and TRBJ2-3; D is unclear. Between the trimmed V and J ends, which lost 1 base and 2 bases, there was a span of 7 bases. CDR3 length: 14 residues. CDR3: CASSLVTDTDTQYF. As DNA, the CDR3 is TGTGCCAGCAGTTTAGTAACAGACACAGATACGCAGTATTTT.

This clonotype has ten or more counts. The gene calls are TRBV29-1 and TRBJ2-3; 11 bases are shared with TRBD1. The CDR3 extends over 13 amino acids. V shed 4 bases and J 4 bases; nucleotides not matched to a gene: 1. Germline-derived CDR1 and CDR2 are SQVTM and ANQGSEA. The CDR3, as DNA: TGCAGCGTTGGGACAGGGGGCGCAGATACGCAGTATTTT. Protein product: CSVGTGGADTQYF.

Many counts were recorded for this clonotype. The chain links TRBV5-1 to TRBJ1-4, with 9 positions matching TRBD1. The CDR3 totals 14 residues. With 4 bases clipped from V and 8 bases from J, the junction kept 6 bases outside the gene matches. The germline V gene encodes CDR1 SGHRS and CDR2 YFSETQ. The CDR3 here is CASSAGQGGEKLFF. In nucleotides, the CDR3 is TGCGCCAGCAGCGCGGGACAGGGTGGAGAAAAACTGTTTTTT.